This TCR beta chain stems from a study of T cells in Graves' hyperthyroidism and ophthalmopathy. This clonotype was counted many times. The V gene end was trimmed by 5 bases and the J gene end by 5 bases; junction bases not matched to a gene: 11. Germline V gene sequence: CDR1 SGHAT, CDR2 FQNNGV. The CDR3 has 16 amino acids. Researchers defined stable Graves' hyperthyroidism as no ophthalmopathy progression within 18 months. Out of 10 ml of fresh peripheral blood came the PBMCs. TCR beta CDR3 regions were amplified from RNA transcripts. With the HTBI primer set, the TCR CDR3 went through a first round of RT-PCR. TCRdb itself ran the multiplex PCR reads through MiXCR, one entry per CDR3 protein. The table shows a few hundred thousand distinct CDR3 sequences, with about 15% occurring only once.

This clonotype was obtained from a young woman with Graves' hyperthyroidism. Sequenced: blood. J is TRBJ2-1 and V is TRBV11-2; 8 bases match TRBD2. This CDR3 is CASSRPGGGLNNEQFF. CDR3 nucleotide sequence: TGTGCCAGCAGCCGACCGGGGGGGGGGCTCAACAATGAGCAGTTCTTC.